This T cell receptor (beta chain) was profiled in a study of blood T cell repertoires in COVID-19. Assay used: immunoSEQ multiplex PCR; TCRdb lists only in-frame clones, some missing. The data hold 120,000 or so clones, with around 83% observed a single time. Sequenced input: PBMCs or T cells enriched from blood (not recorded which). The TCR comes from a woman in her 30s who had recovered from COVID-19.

CDR3 coding DNA: TGTGCCAGCAGTTACGGGGACAGGTTTATGGAGACCCAGTACTTC. Translated: CASSYGDRFMETQYF. This rearrangement joins TRBV6-5 to TRBJ2-5; 8 bases align to TRBD1. The CDR3 spans 15 residues. Germline lookup yields CDR1 MNHEY and CDR2 SVGAGI. With V trimmed by 2 bases and J by 5 bases, 7 bases remained unmatched.